This paragraph reports one TCR beta chain. TCRdb's table, derived via immunoSEQ multiplex PCR, lists solely in-frame clones and lacks some. The sample holds about 60,000 clones; roughly 90% are singletons and the top ten take about 1.7%. The ends lost 6 bases at V and 4 bases at J; junction bases unmatched: 9. This CDR3 has 15 amino acids. Germline-derived CDR1 and CDR2 are SNHLY and FYNNEI. This specimen belongs to a study of control samples from healthy donors and cancer patients. The rearrangement links TRBV2 to TRBJ1-1, with 9 bases matching TRBD1. The sequencing sample was made of PBMCs. The receptor was isolated from a man aged 35 to 55 with colorectal cancer. The CDR3 reads CASRRGGDRVTEAFF. The CDR3, as DNA: TGTGCCAGCAGACGAGGAGGGGACAGGGTCACTGAAGCTTTCTTT.